This note documents a single TCR beta chain sequence. Its antigen is currently unknown. Germline CDR1 is DFQATT and CDR2 is SNEGSKA (reference sequence). The V and J ends lost 5 bases and 5 bases, in that order; junction bases with no gene match: 16. The CDR3 extends over 16 amino acids. The record originates from a study of identical twins. General study findings and limits: Researchers reported excess low generation probability among twin-shared out-of-frame alpha sequences. Insertions were fewer in abundant cord blood beta clonotypes, whereas memory repertoires showed none of this pattern.

TCRdb reanalysed the 5' RACE reads using MiXCR and keeps one entry per CDR3 protein. In the table there are around 690,000 distinct CDR3 sequences, around 21% of which are singletons. The same sample was also studied in work on T cells expressing NK-cell markers. That report adds: HCMV specificity of the expanded NKG2C+ T cell clones stayed unclear.

What was sequenced was PBMCs. The chain has TRBV20-1 and TRBJ2-3, with TRBD2 identical over 7 bases. The receptor was derived from a woman under 30 in good health. CDR3 coding DNA: TGCAGTGCTGGACCGACTAGCCCACACGCGGTAGATACGCAGTATTTT. Its protein is CSAGPTSPHAVDTQYF.